Listed here is a single T cell receptor (beta chain). The antigen is undetermined. Clones were read by immunoSEQ multiplex PCR, and TCRdb kept only the in-frame ones, dropping some. The profile shows some 150,000 clones, around nine tenths of them singletons. Second-dose intervals of approximately 4 or approximately 12 weeks were pooled. CDR3 length equals 17 residues. V was pared by 5 bases and J by 3 bases, with 14 bases of the junction left unmatched. Germline loops: CDR1 KGHSH, CDR2 LQKENI. This sample is part of a study of T cell responses to AZD1222 COVID-19 vaccine. Whole-study results and caveats: Just 5 to 7 AZD1222 recipients were seropositive at baseline. White British people made up most donors, females outnumbered males, and clonal diversity was possibly underestimated.

This TCR was recovered from an adult who received the AZD1222 COVID-19 vaccine. J is TRBJ1-1 and V is TRBV18, with 8 bases matching TRBD1. Sample: peripheral blood, taken 28 days after the second AZD1222 dose. CDR3 protein: CASSGQTGELNHTEAFF. The CDR3 nucleotides are TGTGCCAGCTCAGGGCAGACAGGGGAGTTGAATCACACTGAAGCTTTCTTT.